Shown below are 26 T cell receptor beta chains from a single sample sequenced in a study of T cells in narcolepsy. Clones were read by immunoSEQ multiplex PCR, and TCRdb kept only the in-frame ones, dropping some. The profile shows some 17,000 clones, 55% to 75% of them singletons. The sequencing input was CD45RA- memory CD8+ T cells from PBMCs. The receptors come from a human donor with narcolepsy.

The V gene is TRBV6-1, the J gene TRBJ1-4; the D gene is possibly TRBD1 (5 bases). CDR1 is MNHNS, CDR2 SASEGT, per germline. V was trimmed by 3 bases and J by 0 bases, leaving 14 bases between them. This CDR3 is built from 17 residues. CDR3 amino acids: CASSEYEAGATNEKLFF. The CDR3 DNA reads as TGTGCCAGCAGTGAGTACGAAGCGGGGGCAACTAATGAAAAACTGTTTTTT.

The rearrangement joins TRBV7-6 to TRBJ1-2; possibly TRBD1 for D (6 bases). Trimming removed 5 bases at V and 7 bases at J, with 20 bases between. The CDR3 is 15 residues long. The V gene's germline CDR1 is SGHVS and CDR2 FNYEAQ. The CDR3 loop is CASSPSQTRGPGYTF. CDR3 coding DNA: TGTGCCAGCAGCCCGAGCCAGACCAGGGGCCCTGGCTACACCTTC.

This clone has only one observation. V is TRBV9 and J is TRBJ1-3; D gene uncertain. V was shortened by 3 bases and J by 3 bases, with 10 bases between the two germline ends. The CDR3 contains 14 residues. From germline, CDR1 is SGDLS and CDR2 YYNGEE. CDR3 amino acids: CASSAREFGNTIYF. The CDR3 region has the DNA TGTGCCAGCAGCGCCCGGGAGTTTGGAAACACCATATATTTT.

The chain couples TRBV6-5 to TRBJ1-1, with D possibly TRBD1 on 5 matching bases. Trimming took 2 bases from V and 7 from J, leaving 8 bases between them. The CDR3 extends over 12 amino acids. Looked up from germline, CDR1 is MNHEY and CDR2 is SVGAGI. CDR3 nucleotide sequence: TGTGCCAGCAGTTACACGGGGGGTGAAGCTTTCTTT. Translated: CASSYTGGEAFF.

The sample holds a few counts of this clone. The rearrangement links TRBV7-9 to TRBJ2-5; D perhaps matches TRBD1 (6 bases). V was pared by 5 bases and J by 5 bases, with 18 bases between. The CDR3 is 15 amino acids. CDR1 SEHNR and CDR2 FQNEAQ come from the germline V gene (reference sequence). CDR3 sequence (DNA): TGTGCCAGCAGCCACTCTCAGGGGTGGACGGAGACCCAGTACTTC. Translation: CASSHSQGWTETQYF.

This chain uses TRBV7-6 with TRBJ2-7; perhaps TRBD1 as D (6 bases). Looked up from germline, CDR1 is SGHVS and CDR2 is FNYEAQ. The CDR3 totals 14 residues. The V end lost 1 base, the J end lost 3 bases, and 10 bases lay between the germline ends. This chain's CDR3 is CASSLEVGGYEQYF. The CDR3 DNA reads TGTGCCAGCAGCTTAGAGGTAGGGGGCTACGAGCAGTACTTC.

The rearrangement uses TRBV28 and TRBJ2-7, with a weak D call TRBD2 (5 bases). CDR3 size: 13 residues. CDR1 MDHEN and CDR2 SYDVKM come from the germline V gene. V gave up 9 bases and J gave up 3 bases, with 15 bases separating them. In nucleotides, the CDR3 is TGTGCCAGTACCCCGGTAGAGGGCTACGAGCAGTACTTC. This codes for CASTPVEGYEQYF.

The chain links TRBV12-5 to TRBJ2-2, with TRBD1 identical over 10 bases. V lost 3 bases to trimming and J lost 4 bases; unmatched junction nucleotides: 8. CDR3 length: 17 residues. CDR1 LGHNT and CDR2 FRNRAP come from the germline V gene. CDR3: CASGFGVGTGATGELFF. In DNA form, the CDR3 reads TGTGCTAGTGGTTTTGGTGTTGGGACAGGGGCCACCGGGGAGCTGTTTTTT.

For the CDR3, the DNA is TGCGCCAGCAGCCGATGGGACAGGGGTCCCTGGACTTACTATGGCTACACCTTC. Residues: CASSRWDRGPWTYYGYTF. The rearrangement links TRBV4-1 to TRBJ1-2, with 10 bases that match TRBD1. From germline, CDR1 is MGHRA and CDR2 YSYEKL. The CDR3 consists of 18 residues. V was pared by 4 bases and J by 3 bases, with 14 bases of the junction left unmatched.

The J gene is TRBJ2-5, the V gene TRBV9; 8 bases agree with TRBD2. Trimming at V came to 0 bases and at J to 5 bases, leaving 6 bases not matched to a gene. The CDR3 totals 15 residues. Germline V gene data show CDR1 as SGDLS and CDR2 as YYNGEE. CDR3 DNA sequence: TGTGCCAGCAGCGTAGACGGGGGGGCCGGTGAGACCCAGTACTTC. Protein sequence: CASSVDGGAGETQYF.

This chain links TRBV21-1 with TRBJ1-4; TRBD1 is the table's D call and was not checked against the DNA. TRBV21-1 is annotated as a pseudogene. CDR3 size: 18 residues. This chain's CDR3 is CASSERDIRSPTNEKLFF. The CDR3 DNA follows: TGTGCCAGCAGCGAACGGGACATCCGAAGTCCAACTAATGAAAAACTGTTTTTT.

The chain links TRBV13 to TRBJ2-1; 8 bases align to TRBD2. Germline-derived CDR1 and CDR2 are PRHDT and FYEKMQ (reference sequence). V shed 1 base, J shed 9 bases, and the junction held 8 bases outside the gene matches. The CDR3 sequence is 15 residues long. CDR3 residues: CASSLAGGPRREQFF. The CDR3 DNA is TGTGCCAGCAGCTTAGCGGGAGGGCCCAGACGTGAGCAGTTCTTC. Full variable domain (outside the CDR3, taken from reference TRBV13 and TRBJ2-1): AAGVIQSPRHLIKEKRETATLKCYPIPRHDTVYWYQQGPGQDPQFLISFYEKMQSDKGSIPDRFSAQQFSDYHSELNMSSLELGDSALYFCASSLAGGPRREQFFGPGTRLTVL.

This chain connects TRBV6-6 to TRBJ1-6, with TRBD1 as a possible D gene (6 bases). The CDR3 is 14 residues long. Germline assignment: CDR1 MNHNY and CDR2 SVGAGI (reference sequence). V was trimmed by 2 bases and J by 14 bases, leaving 16 bases between them. The CDR3 region is CASSYARGGTTLHF. DNA of the CDR3: TGTGCCAGCAGTTACGCTAGGGGGGGGACCACCCTCCACTTT.

V usage is TRBV2 and J usage is TRBJ1-6; 7 bases match TRBD1. V trimming: 5 bases; J trimming: 1 base; junction bases outside the gene matches: 8. The CDR3 covers 17 residues. Germline V CDR1 and CDR2: SNHLY, FYNNEI. Written as DNA, the CDR3 is TGTGCCAGCAGTCCGGACAGGAACTTTTCCTATAATTCACCCCTCCACTTT. It encodes CASSPDRNFSYNSPLHF.

The chain is built from TRBV5-6 and TRBJ2-2, with TRBD2 matching over 8 bases. The CDR3 length is 15 residues. Trimming cost V 4 bases and J 2 bases; bases outside gene matches: 4. Germline CDR1 SGHDT, CDR2 YYEEEE. CDR3 in amino acids: CASSSGGSNTGELFF. CDR3 coding DNA: TGTGCCAGCAGCAGCGGGGGATCAAACACCGGGGAGCTGTTTTTT. The variable domain in full, completed from reference TRBV5-6 and TRBJ2-2, reads DAGVTQSPTHLIKTRGQQVTLRCSPKSGHDTVSWYQQALGQGPQFIFQYYEEEERQRGNFPDRFSGHQFPNYSSELNVNALLLGDSALYLCASSSGGSNTGELFFGEGSRLTVL.

A single count supports this clone. This chain uses TRBV5-6 with TRBJ2-3, with TRBD2 matching over 8 bases. The CDR3 has 16 residues. Germline CDR1 SGHDT, CDR2 YYEEEE. J lost 4 bases, V lost 5 bases, and 12 bases had no gene match. CDR3 DNA sequence: TGTGCCAGCAGTCCCCCGGGGGGGCGGGGGGCAGATACGCAGTATTTT. Protein: CASSPPGGRGADTQYF.

The chain is built from TRBV10-3 and TRBJ2-5, with a possible D match to TRBD1 (6 bases). The DNA end is a closer match to TRBJ2-7, so the J assignment may be wrong. CDR1 and CDR2 (germline): ENHRY, SYGVKD. The CDR3 sequence is 14 residues long. The CDR3 loop reads CAISESAGAYEQYF. In nucleotides, the CDR3 is TGTGCCATCAGTGAGTCGGCAGGGGCCTACGAGCAGTACTTC.

This clone was observed a handful of times. The chain joins TRBV30 to TRBJ2-1, with 8 nucleotides matching TRBD2. The CDR3 contains 14 residues. The germline V gene has CDR1 GTSNPN and CDR2 SVGIG (reference sequence). V trimming: 7 bases; J trimming: 6 bases; junction bases outside the gene matches: 11. The CDR3 DNA sequence: TGTGCCTCAGGAGGAGTAGCGGGAACCAATGAGCAGTTCTTC. Protein: CASGGVAGTNEQFF.

The V call is TRBV4-2, the J call TRBJ1-5, with D unresolved. Trimming left V 5 bases short and J 6 bases short, with 14 bases between. CDR1 is LGHNA, CDR2 YNFKEQ, per germline. The CDR3 is 14 amino acids. This CDR3 reads CASSLAGVPQPQHF. The CDR3, as DNA: TGTGCCAGCAGCTTAGCCGGGGTCCCTCAGCCCCAGCATTTT.

V gene TRBV30 combines with J gene TRBJ2-3; 11 bases line up with TRBD1. Germline V gene data show CDR1 as GTSNPN and CDR2 as SVGIG (reference sequence). V lost 3 bases to trimming and J lost 2 bases; unmatched junction nucleotides: 10. This CDR3 contains 17 residues. The CDR3 loop reads CAWSSGTGGLYTDTQYF. CDR3 DNA: TGTGCCTGGAGCTCGGGGACAGGGGGATTATACACAGATACGCAGTATTTT. Together with reference TRBV30 and TRBJ2-3, the CDR3 gives the full variable domain: SQTIHQWPATLVQPVGSPLSLECTVEGTSNPNLYWYRQAAGRGLQLLFYSVGIGQISSEVPQNLSASRPQDRQFILSSKKLLLSDSGFYLCAWSSGTGGLYTDTQYFGPGTRLTVL.

This clone was seen a handful of times. This chain links TRBV7-9 with TRBJ2-5, with a weak D call TRBD2 (8 bases). The CDR3 is made up of 14 amino acids. The germline V gene has CDR1 SEHNR and CDR2 FQNEAQ (reference sequence). Trimming cost V 11 bases and J 4 bases, with 20 bases left between them. The CDR3 coding sequence is TGTGCCCCAGGGGGGGCGGGAGGACCAGAGACCCAGTACTTC. Translation gives CAPGGAGGPETQYF.

The chain couples TRBV9 to TRBJ1-2; D is unresolved. The germline gives CDR1 SGDLS, CDR2 YYNGEE. Trimming removed 3 bases at V and 7 bases at J, with 13 bases between. The CDR3 has 13 residues. The DNA of the CDR3 is TGTGCCAGCAGCGGTGGCCATAACCGTGGCTACACCTTC. Protein: CASSGGHNRGYTF.

The genes are TRBV5-4 and TRBJ2-1, with D possibly TRBD2 on 5 matching bases. The germline V gene has CDR1 SGHNT and CDR2 YYREEE (reference sequence). The CDR3 sequence is 14 residues long. Trimming shortened V by 9 bases and J by 0 bases, and 13 bases separated the two germline ends. CDR3 nucleotide sequence: TGTGCCATACAATTGGGGAGCTCCTACAATGAGCAGTTCTTC. This codes for CAIQLGSSYNEQFF.

The DNA for the CDR3 is TGTGCCATCCGAAGGGGACTCTATGGCTACACCTTC. Translated: CAIRRGLYGYTF. The J gene is TRBJ1-2, the V gene TRBV11-1, with a weak D call TRBD1 (5 bases). This CDR3 contains 12 residues. Trimming left V 10 bases short and J 4 bases short, with 13 bases between. From germline, CDR1 is SGHAT and CDR2 FQDESV (reference sequence).

The V gene is TRBV5-6, the J gene TRBJ1-2, with 11 bases that match TRBD1. V gave up 4 bases and J gave up 6 bases; unmatched junction bases: 5. The CDR3 is 14 amino acids. In germline, CDR1 is SGHDT, CDR2 YYEEEE. CDR3 in amino acids: CASSRGQGANGYTF. The CDR3 nucleotides read TGTGCCAGCAGCCGAGGACAGGGGGCAAATGGCTACACCTTC. Full variable domain (outside the CDR3, taken from reference TRBV5-6 and TRBJ1-2): DAGVTQSPTHLIKTRGQQVTLRCSPKSGHDTVSWYQQALGQGPQFIFQYYEEEERQRGNFPDRFSGHQFPNYSSELNVNALLLGDSALYLCASSRGQGANGYTFGSGTRLTVV.

This chain links TRBV4-1 with TRBJ2-1; D gene ambiguous. In germline, CDR1 is MGHRA, CDR2 YSYEKL. Trimming stripped 0 bases from V and 3 bases from J, with 3 bases between. The CDR3 is made up of 13 amino acids. The DNA for the CDR3 is TGCGCCAGCAGCCAAGAGGGCTACAATGAGCAGTTCTTC. Translated: CASSQEGYNEQFF.